The 32 T cell receptor beta chains in this list originate from one sample, sequenced in a study of CD8 T cells in ankylosing spondylitis. TCRdb reprocessed the 5' RACE reads with MiXCR, giving one entry per CDR3 protein. The sample includes around 340,000 distinct CDR3 sequences, over 12% of them seen just once. The sequenced sample was blood, either unsorted or a sorted T cell fraction (not recorded which). These TCRs come from a male donor with ankylosing spondylitis or in good health (not recorded which).

The chain employs TRBV15 and TRBJ2-7; D gene uncertain. V lost 1 base to trimming and J lost 1 base, with 11 bases between them. CDR3 length equals 15 residues. In germline, CDR1 is LNHNV, CDR2 YYDKDF (reference sequence). The CDR3 here is CATSRGGSLSYEQYF. For the CDR3, the DNA is TGTGCCACCAGCAGAGGAGGATCCCTTTCCTACGAGCAGTACTTC. Combining the CDR3 with reference TRBV15 and TRBJ2-7 gives the whole variable domain DAMVIQNPRYQVTQFGKPVTLSCSQTLNHNVMYWYQQKSSQAPKLLFHYYDKDFNNEADTPDNFQSRRPNTSFCFLDIRSPGLGDTAMYLCATSRGGSLSYEQYFGPGTRLTVT.

V and J are TRBV11-2 and TRBJ2-3; perhaps TRBD2 as D (5 bases). Trimming removed 3 bases at V and 5 bases at J, with 9 bases between. The V gene's germline CDR1 is SGHAT and CDR2 FQNNGV. CDR3 size: 13 residues. In DNA, the CDR3 is TGTGCCAGCAGCTTTTTTGGAGGAGATACGCAGTATTTT. Translation gives CASSFFGGDTQYF.

V usage is TRBV14 and J usage is TRBJ1-2; a weak D match, TRBD1 (5 bases). Trimming cost V 4 bases and J 3 bases, with 9 bases left between them. The CDR3 covers 13 residues. The V gene's germline CDR1 is SGHDN and CDR2 FVKESK. The CDR3 protein is CASSRQNYYGYTF. The CDR3 DNA follows: TGTGCCAGCAGCCGACAGAACTACTATGGCTACACCTTC.

J is TRBJ1-2 and V is TRBV10-2; D might be TRBD1 (5 bases). The CDR3 is 12 residues long. Per the germline V gene, CDR1 is WSHSY and CDR2 is SAAADI. V dropped 1 base and J dropped 6 bases, with 6 bases sitting between them. The CDR3 DNA sequence: TGCGCCAGCAGTGAGTTAGGGGATGGCTACACCTTC. Translation: CASSELGDGYTF.

This clonotype was counted a few times. The V call is TRBV6-1, the J call TRBJ1-5, with D tentatively TRBD1 (6 bases). The germline gives CDR1 MNHNS, CDR2 SASEGT. The CDR3 contains 14 residues. Trimming shortened V by 5 bases and J by 5 bases, and 13 bases separated the two germline ends. The CDR3 DNA sequence: TGTGCCAGCAGTCCTCAGGGGCGGGATCAGCCCCAGCATTTT. The encoded protein is CASSPQGRDQPQHF.

The rearrangement joins TRBV7-9 to TRBJ2-7; the D is unclear. The CDR3 runs to 14 residues. Germline loops: CDR1 SEHNR, CDR2 FQNEAQ (reference sequence). V was trimmed by 1 base and J by 6 bases, leaving 13 bases between them. The DNA for the CDR3 is TGTGCCAGCAGCTTAGGGGCCTTTGGCTCCGAGCAGTACTTC. This encodes CASSLGAFGSEQYF.

This clonotype was observed at least ten times. The CDR3 spells CASSEGGRTHSNQPQHF. The DNA of the CDR3 is TGTGCCAGCAGTGAGGGGGGCCGCACCCATAGCAATCAGCCCCAGCATTTT. The chain couples TRBV25-1 to TRBJ1-5; tentative D call: TRBD1 (6 bases). Trimming left V 3 bases short and J 0 bases short, with 15 bases between. The CDR3 runs 17 residues. The germline gives CDR1 MGHDK, CDR2 SYGVNS.

In its sample, this clonotype was seen many times. The chain is built from TRBV5-5 and TRBJ2-2; D remains ambiguous. The length of the CDR3 is 12 residues. Trimming took 0 bases from V and 7 from J, leaving 4 bases between them. Germline V gene data show CDR1 as SGHKS and CDR2 as YYEKEE (reference sequence). This CDR3 reads CASSLEIGELFF. CDR3 nucleotide sequence: TGTGCCAGCAGCTTGGAAATCGGGGAGCTGTTTTTT.

This rearrangement joins TRBV12-3 or TRBV12-4 to TRBJ2-3, with a tentative D call TRBD1 (7 bases). This CDR3 has 16 residues. V was pared by 7 bases and J by 2 bases, with 19 bases between. The CDR3 DNA is TGTGCCAGCACCCTGGGGGGACAGCCGAACACAGATACGCAGTATTTT. This encodes CASTLGGQPNTDTQYF.

This chain connects TRBV20-1 to TRBJ2-7; the match to TRBD1 covers 9 bases. Germline CDR1 and CDR2: DFQATT and SNEGSKA (reference sequence). This CDR3 is 15 amino acids long. V was pared by 3 bases and J by 5 bases, with 11 bases of the junction left unmatched. The CDR3 region is CSARVLQGARNEQYF. The CDR3, as DNA: TGCAGTGCTAGGGTTTTACAGGGGGCGAGGAACGAGCAGTACTTC.

The rearrangement joins TRBV3-1 to TRBJ2-3; D is unresolved. The V end was cut by 2 bases, the J end by 2 bases, with 8 bases between. The CDR3 contains 14 residues. CDR1 LGHDT and CDR2 YNNKEL come from the germline V gene (reference sequence). The CDR3 nucleotides are TGTGCCAGCAGCCAAAGGCTCAACACAGATACGCAGTATTTT. It encodes CASSQRLNTDTQYF.

This clonotype was found a few times. The chain is built from TRBV14 and TRBJ2-2; 7 bases map to TRBD1. This CDR3 is built from 15 residues. The V segment lost 4 bases and the J segment 7 bases; nucleotides outside the gene matches: 9. CDR1 is SGHDN, CDR2 FVKESK, per germline. The CDR3: CASSRMTGSGGELFF. The DNA for the CDR3 is TGTGCCAGCAGCCGGATGACAGGGTCTGGCGGGGAGCTGTTTTTT.

This clonotype was seen only a few times. The chain joins TRBV2 to TRBJ2-2; 15 nucleotides match TRBD2. Germline values: CDR1 SNHLY, CDR2 FYNNEI. The length of the CDR3 is 17 residues. Losses at the gene ends were 6 bases for V and 2 bases for J; bases not matched to a gene: 4. CDR3 residues: CASSPGLAGGNTGELFF. CDR3 nucleotide sequence: TGTGCCAGCAGCCCGGGACTAGCGGGAGGCAACACCGGGGAGCTGTTTTTT. Supplemented by reference TRBV2 and TRBJ2-2, the full variable domain reads EPEVTQTPSHQVTQMGQEVILRCVPISNHLYFYWYRQILGQKVEFLVSFYNNEISEKSEIFDDQFSVERPDGSNFTLKIRSTKLEDSAMYFCASSPGLAGGNTGELFFGEGSRLTVL.

This clonotype has only a few counts. The chain is built from TRBV12-3 or TRBV12-4 and TRBJ1-4, with D tentatively TRBD1 (5 bases). This CDR3 is built from 19 residues. Trimming cost V 3 bases and J 0 bases, with 20 bases left between them. The CDR3 here is CASSFGVGGFGSTNEKLFF. The CDR3 DNA reads as TGTGCCAGCAGTTTTGGGGTCGGGGGATTCGGTTCAACTAATGAAAAACTGTTTTTT.

This clonotype was counted between two and nine times. This chain connects TRBV25-1 to TRBJ1-1; D possibly corresponds to TRBD1 (5 bases). Germline CDR1 reads MGHDK; CDR2 reads SYGVNS. CDR3 length: 16 residues. Trimming left V 5 bases short and J 2 bases short, with 18 bases between. The CDR3 nucleotides are TGTGCCAGCAGTATTGGCGGGACGGCATTAAACACTGAAGCTTTCTTT. It translates to CASSIGGTALNTEAFF.

This clonotype was detected only a few times. One end of the junction fails to match germline, which may point to a read error. The V call is TRBV11-2, the J call TRBJ2-1; 10 nucleotides match TRBD2. The germline V gene has CDR1 SGHAT and CDR2 FQNNGV. This CDR3 spans 13 amino acids. The CDR3 DNA reads TGTGCCAGCAGCTTAGATAGGTCGGTAGCGGGGGGCTTC. It is translated as CASSLDRSVAGGF. Variable domain in full (rest from reference TRBV11-2 and TRBJ2-1): EAGVAQSPRYKIIEKRQSVAFWCNPISGHATLYWYQQILGQGPKLLIQFQNNGVVDDSQLPKDRFSAERLKGVDSTLKIQPAKLEDSAVYLCASSLDRSVAGGFGPGTRLTVL.

The chain joins TRBV28 to TRBJ1-3; D is possibly TRBD1 (6 bases). CDR1 MDHEN and CDR2 SYDVKM come from the germline V gene. The CDR3 sequence is 15 residues long. Trimming left V 2 bases short and J 2 bases short, with 10 bases between. This CDR3 is CASSLGGGAGNTIYF. For the CDR3, the DNA is TGTGCCAGCAGTTTAGGAGGGGGAGCTGGAAACACCATATATTTT. Full variable domain (rest looked up from reference TRBV28 and TRBJ1-3): DVKVTQSSRYLVKRTGEKVFLECVQDMDHENMFWYRQDPGLGLRLIYFSYDVKMKEKGDIPEGYSVSREKKERFSLILESASTNQTSMYLCASSLGGGAGNTIYFGEGSWLTVV.

This clonotype was seen a single time. This chain joins TRBV20-1 and TRBJ2-3, with TRBD2 as a possible D gene (5 bases). This CDR3 region has 17 residues. V lost 4 bases and J lost 0, with 20 bases in between. Germline CDR1 and CDR2: DFQATT and SNEGSKA (reference sequence). The CDR3 DNA follows: TGCAGTGCTACTATGACTCGGGGTAGCTGGAGCACAGATACGCAGTATTTT. This gives the protein CSATMTRGSWSTDTQYF.

The gene calls are TRBV5-1 and TRBJ2-7; 10 bases line up with TRBD1. Trimming took 1 base from V and 3 from J; bases not matched to a gene: 16. The length of the CDR3 is 19 residues. The germline CDR1 and CDR2 sequences are SGHRS and YFSETQ. Written as DNA, the CDR3 is TGCGCCAGCAGCTTGAGGTCGGTCTTGGAGGGACAGGGGAACTACGAGCAGTACTTC. Translated: CASSLRSVLEGQGNYEQYF.

This clonotype was picked up a small number of times. The chain is built from TRBV20-1 and TRBJ2-1, with TRBD1 as a possible D gene (5 bases). The CDR3 sequence is 13 residues long. Trimming pared 3 bases from V and 8 bases from J, leaving 14 bases between. CDR1 DFQATT and CDR2 SNEGSKA come from the germline V gene (reference sequence). The CDR3 loop reads CSASPRAGDEQFF. The CDR3 DNA reads TGCAGTGCTAGCCCCAGGGCTGGGGATGAGCAGTTCTTC.

This clonotype was observed many times. V is TRBV5-1 and J is TRBJ1-2, with D perhaps TRBD1 (6 bases). Germline CDR1 SGHRS, CDR2 YFSETQ. The CDR3 consists of 13 residues. Trimming left V 0 bases short and J 8 bases short, with 11 bases between. CDR3 residues: CASSLARQEGYTF. DNA of the CDR3: TGCGCCAGCAGCTTGGCAAGACAGGAAGGCTACACCTTC.

This clonotype was seen a handful of times. This chain connects TRBV20-1 to TRBJ1-2; TRBD1 is a possible D gene (6 bases). The germline V gene has CDR1 DFQATT and CDR2 SNEGSKA (reference sequence). The CDR3 length is 15 residues. The V gene lost 5 bases and the J gene lost 4 bases, with 20 bases spanning the gap. Here the CDR3 reads CSASRGGSYGYGYTF. The DNA of the CDR3 is TGCAGTGCTTCACGAGGGGGGTCCTATGGCTATGGCTACACCTTC.

This rearrangement joins TRBV4-2 to TRBJ2-1, with TRBD1 as a possible D gene (6 bases). V gave up 0 bases and J gave up 3 bases, with 18 bases separating them. The germline V gene encodes CDR1 LGHNA and CDR2 YNFKEQ. The CDR3 covers 18 residues. This CDR3 reads CASSQDQKGNRVYNEQFF. Written as DNA, the CDR3 is TGTGCCAGCAGCCAAGATCAAAAGGGGAACAGGGTCTACAATGAGCAGTTCTTC.

This clonotype came up many times. This sequence joins TRBV20-1 and TRBJ2-1; D is uncertain. The CDR3 consists of 13 residues. Between the trimmed V and J ends, which lost 5 bases and 8 bases, there was a span of 16 bases. From germline, CDR1 is DFQATT and CDR2 SNEGSKA (reference sequence). The CDR3 sequence is CSALVTSRDEQFF. The CDR3 bases are TGCAGTGCTCTCGTAACTTCCCGGGATGAGCAGTTCTTC.

In this sample, this clonotype turned up many times. The rearrangement links TRBV12-3 or TRBV12-4 to TRBJ2-7; tentative D call: TRBD1 (6 bases). Trimming took off 0 bases at V and 5 bases at J, with 11 bases between the two ends. This CDR3 comprises 14 residues. The CDR3 protein is CASSLAQGINEQYF. The CDR3 DNA sequence: TGTGCCAGCAGTTTAGCGCAGGGGATCAACGAGCAGTACTTC.

The J gene is TRBJ1-2, the V gene TRBV12-3 or TRBV12-4; possible D gene TRBD1, 5 bases. Trimming cost V 4 bases and J 9 bases, with 9 bases left between them. This CDR3 region has 11 residues. This chain's CDR3 is CASSSRGSYTF. CDR3 DNA sequence: TGTGCCAGCAGTTCTAGGGGAAGCTACACCTTC.

This rearrangement joins TRBV10-3 to TRBJ2-2; TRBD1 agrees at 10 bases. V lost 9 bases to trimming and J lost 5 bases; unmatched junction nucleotides: 3. The CDR3 totals 13 residues. CDR1 and CDR2 from the germline V gene are ENHRY and SYGVKD. The CDR3: CAIGQGGTGELFF. For the CDR3, the DNA is TGTGCCATTGGACAGGGGGGGACCGGGGAGCTGTTTTTT.

This clonotype was detected only a few times. J is TRBJ2-5 and V is TRBV12-3 or TRBV12-4; TRBD2 matches 13 bases. The CDR3 has 18 amino acids. The V and J ends lost 7 bases and 1 base, in that order; junction bases with no gene match: 12. The DNA for the CDR3 is TGTGCCAGCACCCTCCGGACTAGCGGGAGAGGACTCCAAGAGACCCAGTACTTC. As protein: CASTLRTSGRGLQETQYF.

V and J are TRBV6-4 and TRBJ2-1, with D tentatively TRBD1 or TRBD2 (5 bases each). The CDR3 length is 15 residues. V dropped 3 bases and J dropped 1 base, with 10 bases sitting between them. The germline gives CDR1 MRHNA, CDR2 SNTAGT. This CDR3 is CASSEFRESYNEQFF. In DNA, the CDR3 is TGTGCCAGCAGTGAGTTCAGGGAGTCCTACAATGAGCAGTTCTTC.

The chain couples TRBV20-1 to TRBJ2-5, with D possibly matching TRBD1 (6 bases). This CDR3 has 12 amino acids. Per germline, CDR1 DFQATT and CDR2 SNEGSKA (reference sequence). The ends were cut back, 5 bases at V and 1 base at J, with 8 bases in the middle. CDR3 DNA: TGCAGTGCTGGGGGCTTCCAAGAGACCCAGTACTTC. It specifies CSAGGFQETQYF.

The sample holds a few counts of this clonotype. The chain has TRBV12-3 or TRBV12-4 and TRBJ1-2; weak D call: TRBD1 (6 bases). The CDR3 loop spans 15 amino acids. The V gene lost 2 bases and the J gene lost 7 bases, with 17 bases spanning the gap. CDR3: CASSLIQGGLGGYTF. CDR3 sequence (DNA): TGTGCCAGCAGTTTAATACAGGGAGGGCTCGGTGGCTACACCTTC.

There are a few counts of this clonotype. This chain uses TRBV4-2 with TRBJ2-5, with 7 bases matching TRBD1. Germline V CDR1 and CDR2: LGHNA, YNFKEQ. CDR3 size: 17 residues. Unmatched junction bases numbered 15, after V lost 8 bases and J lost 0 bases. The CDR3 loop is CASGRGGSQYNQETQYF. The CDR3 region has the DNA TGTGCCAGCGGCAGAGGGGGCTCCCAATACAACCAAGAGACCCAGTACTTC.